The 12 T cell receptor beta chains below come from one sample, sequenced in a study of blood T cells in healthy people across ages. It was with a sample-barcoded 5' primer and a J-beta primer mix that a second PCR of about 7 to 12 cycles was run. TCRdb re-analysed the 5' RACE reads in MiXCR, keeping a single row per CDR3 protein. The profile shows hundreds of thousands of distinct CDR3 sequences, approximately 53% of them singletons. The sequenced sample was blood. The receptor set was obtained from a man in his forties in good health.

The chain links TRBV29-1 to TRBJ2-4, with D perhaps TRBD2 (6 bases). This CDR3 comprises 11 residues. Trimming cost V 4 bases and J 8 bases, with 9 bases left between them. Germline CDR1 SQVTM, CDR2 ANQGSEA. CDR3 protein: CSVAWEDIQYF. In DNA, the CDR3 is TGCAGCGTTGCTTGGGAGGACATTCAGTACTTC. Complete variable domain (other parts from reference TRBV29-1 and TRBJ2-4): SAVISQKPSRDICQRGTSLTIQCQVDSQVTMMFWYRQQPGQSLTLIATANQGSEATYESGFVIDKFPISRPNLTFSTLTVSNMSPEDSSIYLCSVAWEDIQYFGAGTRLSVL.

This chain connects TRBV2 to TRBJ2-3; TRBD1 is a possible D gene (6 bases). The length of the CDR3 is 15 residues. V was trimmed by 6 bases and J by 5 bases, leaving 18 bases between them. Germline assignment: CDR1 SNHLY and CDR2 FYNNEI. CDR3 in amino acids: CASSSTGFSGDTQYF. In DNA form, the CDR3 reads TGTGCCAGCAGCAGTACAGGGTTTTCGGGAGATACGCAGTATTTT.

The chain carries TRBV9 and TRBJ1-3; no definite D call. V lost 3 bases and J 7 bases, leaving 17 bases between the germline ends. The CDR3 contains 15 residues. Germline loops: CDR1 SGDLS, CDR2 YYNGEE. The CDR3 is CASSAKPTGWNTIYF. The CDR3 DNA reads TGTGCCAGCAGCGCTAAGCCCACCGGGTGGAACACCATATATTTT.

The V call is TRBV7-3, the J call TRBJ2-5, with TRBD1 identical over 9 bases. With 4 bases clipped from V and 11 bases from J, the junction kept 14 bases outside the gene matches. The CDR3 length is 15 residues. Germline CDR1 is SGHTA and CDR2 is FQGTGA. The CDR3 DNA reads as TGTGCCAGCAGCTCACGGACAGGGGCAAATGATGAGCAGTACTTC. It specifies CASSSRTGANDEQYF.

The chain recombines TRBV12-3 or TRBV12-4 with TRBJ1-5, with D unresolved. Trimming stripped 6 bases from V and 4 bases from J, with 7 bases between. CDR3 length equals 12 residues. The CDR3 DNA follows: TGTGCCAGCAGCACCCAGAATCAGCCCCAGCATTTT. This sequence encodes CASSTQNQPQHF.

The genes are TRBV9 and TRBJ2-3; D uncertain. There are 12 residues in the CDR3. Germline values: CDR1 SGDLS, CDR2 YYNGEE. V was cut by 3 bases and J by 6 bases, with 8 bases left in between. CDR3 residues: CASSENWDTQYF. The CDR3 DNA reads as TGTGCCAGCAGCGAAAACTGGGATACGCAGTATTTT.

The J gene is TRBJ1-2, the V gene TRBV12-3 or TRBV12-4; 8 bases align to TRBD1. The CDR3 totals 14 residues. V was pared by 7 bases and J by 3 bases, with 7 bases of the junction left unmatched. The CDR3: CASIPGQAHYGYTF. The DNA for the CDR3 is TGTGCCAGCATTCCGGGACAGGCCCACTATGGCTACACCTTC.

The rearrangement links TRBV5-1 to TRBJ2-7; D may be TRBD1 (5 bases). V lost 0 bases, J lost 3 bases, and 16 bases lay in between. The CDR3 runs 16 residues. CDR1 and CDR2 (germline): SGHRS, YFSETQ. As DNA, the CDR3 is TGCGCCAGCAGCTTGGCCCCCTCTACAGGTCGCTACGAGCAGTACTTC. Protein: CASSLAPSTGRYEQYF. The full variable domain, rest sourced from reference TRBV5-1 and TRBJ2-7, is KAGVTQTPRYLIKTRGQQVTLSCSPISGHRSVSWYQQTPGQGLQFLFEYFSETQRNKGNFPGRFSGRQFSNSRSEMNVSTLELGDSALYLCASSLAPSTGRYEQYFGPGTRLTVT.

This chain joins TRBV3-1 and TRBJ1-1; no clear D. The germline V and J ends were trimmed by 1 base and 0 bases, with 9 bases remaining between them. The CDR3 extends over 15 amino acids. Germline V gives CDR1 LGHDT, CDR2 YNNKEL (reference sequence). The CDR3 loop is CASSQASAMNTEAFF. The CDR3 coding sequence is TGTGCCAGCAGCCAAGCTTCGGCAATGAACACTGAAGCTTTCTTT.

The chain joins TRBV25-1 to TRBJ1-1; 7 nucleotides align to TRBD1. CDR3 length: 17 amino acids. Trimming took 1 base from V and 0 from J; bases not matched to a gene: 8. CDR1 MGHDK and CDR2 SYGVNS come from the germline V gene. In DNA, the CDR3 is TGTGCCAGCAGTGAATCGGTTGGGGGGACAGTGAACACTGAAGCTTTCTTT. Translation gives CASSESVGGTVNTEAFF. Based on the CDR3 plus reference TRBV25-1 and TRBJ1-1, the full variable domain is EADIYQTPRYLVIGTGKKITLECSQTMGHDKMYWYQQDPGMELHLIHYSYGVNSTEKGDLSSESTVSRIRTEHFPLTLESARPSHTSQYLCASSESVGGTVNTEAFFGQGTRLTVV.

The V and J genes are TRBV6-1 and TRBJ1-1; 10 nucleotides agree with TRBD1. The CDR3 loop spans 12 amino acids. Unmatched junction bases numbered 2, after V lost 6 bases and J lost 7 bases. Looked up from germline, CDR1 is MNHNS and CDR2 is SASEGT. CDR3: CASRTGGYEAFF. CDR3 in DNA: TGTGCCAGCAGGACAGGGGGCTATGAAGCTTTCTTT.

This chain uses TRBV14 with TRBJ2-5; 7 bases fit TRBD1. This CDR3 region has 14 residues. From germline, CDR1 is SGHDN and CDR2 FVKESK. V gave up 5 bases and J gave up 5 bases; unmatched junction bases: 8. CDR3 nucleotides: TGTGCCAGCAGCTCGGACAGGCCCAGGGAGACCCAGTACTTC. Translated, it gives CASSSDRPRETQYF.